This TCR beta chain was obtained from a study of T cell responses to AZD1222 COVID-19 vaccine. Libraries were prepared by immunoSEQ multiplex PCR; TCRdb keeps only in-frame clonotypes and omits some of them. The sample lists about 140,000 clones, more than 85% occurring once. Concerning this clone: Its antigen is unidentified.

Germline CDR1 is SGHDT and CDR2 is YYEEEE. V shed 4 bases, J shed 8 bases, and the junction held 11 bases outside the gene matches. The CDR3 runs to 14 residues. Points from the study as a whole: Repertoires were collected only later (after the peak T cell response had occurred).

The sequence came from an adult in good health. The chain couples TRBV5-6 to TRBJ1-1; TRBD1 agrees at 7 bases. Sequencing used peripheral blood, obtained on day 0 of AZD1222 vaccination. The CDR3 DNA follows: TGTGCCAGCAGCCTAGGGGGCAGATCAGAGGAAGCTTTCTTT. The encoded protein is CASSLGGRSEEAFF.